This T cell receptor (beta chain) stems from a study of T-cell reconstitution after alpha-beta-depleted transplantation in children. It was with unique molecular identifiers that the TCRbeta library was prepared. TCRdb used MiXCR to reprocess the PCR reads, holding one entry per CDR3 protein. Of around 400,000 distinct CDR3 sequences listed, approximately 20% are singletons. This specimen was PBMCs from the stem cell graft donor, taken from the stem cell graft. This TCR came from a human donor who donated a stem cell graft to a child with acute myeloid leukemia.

CDR3 sequence (DNA): TGCAGCGTGTTACTAGGCTACAATGAGCAGTTCTTC. Encoded protein: CSVLLGYNEQFF. The chain is built from TRBV29-1 and TRBJ2-1; the D gene is possibly TRBD2 (5 bases). The CDR3 covers 12 residues. Germline V lookup: CDR1 SQVTM, CDR2 ANQGSEA. V dropped 6 bases and J dropped 3 bases, with 9 bases sitting between them.